Each of the 5 T cell receptor beta chains below was sequenced from the same sample in a study of T cell responses to AZD1222 COVID-19 vaccine. Libraries were prepared by immunoSEQ multiplex PCR; TCRdb keeps only in-frame clonotypes and omits some of them. Among around 200,000 clones listed, around nine tenths were seen once. This specimen was peripheral blood, taken on day 0 of AZD1222 vaccination. The receptors come from an adult in good health.

J is TRBJ2-7 and V is TRBV29-1; 8 bases match TRBD1. Germline CDR1 and CDR2: SQVTM and ANQGSEA. Trimming at V came to 7 bases and at J to 2 bases, leaving 10 bases not matched to a gene. The CDR3 contains 14 residues. DNA of the CDR3: TGCAGCGCCCAGAGGGGGACAGGTACCTACGAGCAGTACTTC. The encoded protein is CSAQRGTGTYEQYF.

Comments on this clone: In the same sample, other DNA sequences code for this CDR3. The J gene is TRBJ1-5, the V gene TRBV7-3; 9 bases are shared with TRBD1. The CDR3 has 13 residues. Germline V gene lookup returns CDR1 SGHTA and CDR2 FQGTGA. Trimming took 5 bases from V and 7 from J; bases not matched to a gene: 3. In DNA form, the CDR3 reads TGTGCCAGCAGCCCCGACAGGGGGCAGCCCCAGCATTTT. This translates into CASSPDRGQPQHF.

This chain uses TRBV5-4 with TRBJ2-1; tentatively, D is TRBD2 (6 bases). Germline CDR1 is SGHNT and CDR2 is YYREEE (reference sequence). CDR3 length: 15 residues. V was pared by 2 bases and J by 3 bases, with 12 bases between. This chain's CDR3 is CASSFGSIVYNEQFF. The DNA of the CDR3 is TGTGCCAGCAGCTTCGGGAGTATTGTCTACAATGAGCAGTTCTTC.

CDR3 bases: TGTGCCAGCAGTTTACAGCGGGGGGGGCACGCCGAGCAGTACTTC. Amino acid sequence: CASSLQRGGHAEQYF. The rearrangement links TRBV28 to TRBJ2-5; 10 bases align to TRBD2. The J call could be wrong; TRBJ2-7 is a better fit for the DNA end. Germline-derived CDR1 and CDR2 are MDHEN and SYDVKM. The CDR3 consists of 15 residues.

This clone appeared once. The chain employs TRBV4-1 and TRBJ1-5; D gene ambiguous. The CDR3 contains 16 residues. V was clipped by 3 bases and J by 1 base, with 13 bases between them. Germline CDR1 is MGHRA and CDR2 is YSYEKL. The CDR3 DNA follows: TGCGCCAGCAGCCACCCTGGGAGGGCCAGCAATCAGCCCCAGCATTTT. This codes for CASSHPGRASNQPQHF.